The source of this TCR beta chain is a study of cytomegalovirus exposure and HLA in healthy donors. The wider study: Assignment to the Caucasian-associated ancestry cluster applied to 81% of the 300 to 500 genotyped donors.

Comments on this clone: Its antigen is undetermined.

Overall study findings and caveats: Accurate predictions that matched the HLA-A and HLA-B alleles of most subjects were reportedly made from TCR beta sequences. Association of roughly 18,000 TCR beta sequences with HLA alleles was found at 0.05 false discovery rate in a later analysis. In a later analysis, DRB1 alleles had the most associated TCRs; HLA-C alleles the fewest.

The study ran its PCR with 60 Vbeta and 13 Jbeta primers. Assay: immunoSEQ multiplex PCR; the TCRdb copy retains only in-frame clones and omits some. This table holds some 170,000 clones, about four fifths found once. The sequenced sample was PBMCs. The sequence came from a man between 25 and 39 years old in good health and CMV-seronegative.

This chain's CDR3 is CASSSTGGANVLTF. The DNA for the CDR3 is TGTGCCAGCAGTTCCACAGGGGGGGCCAACGTCCTGACTTTC. The chain recombines TRBV27 with TRBJ2-6; TRBD1 might be the D (6 bases). Looked up from germline, CDR1 is MNHEY and CDR2 is SMNVEV (reference sequence). The CDR3 consists of 14 residues. V gave up 4 bases and J gave up 4 bases, with 8 bases separating them.